The clone carrying this TCR beta chain was detected only once. Its antigen is currently unknown. This entry belongs to a study of shared clonotypes between healthy human individuals. Trimming removed 4 bases from V and 4 bases from J; junction bases left unmatched: 6. This CDR3 region has 14 residues. Germline loops: CDR1 MGHDK, CDR2 SYGVNS. Profiled with immunoSEQ multiplex PCR; TCRdb holds only in-frame clones, not every one. The table lists roughly 660,000 clones, roughly 88% of them singletons. Study-wide results and limits: Rarefaction curves obtained for sorted subsets showed sequencing incomplete despite large depth.

Sequenced: memory CD8+ T cells from PBMCs. Subset denoted: CD45RO+ cells pooled with CCR7-negative TemRA cells. This chain links TRBV25-1 with TRBJ2-7, with 8 bases matching TRBD1. The receptor comes from a man younger than 30 in good health. Some clones in this sample may be carry-over from other donors' samples. The CDR3 spells CASSVTGTGYEQYF. The CDR3 bases are TGTGCCAGCAGTGTCACCGGGACAGGTTACGAGCAGTACTTC.